This TCR beta chain was observed in a study of shared clonotypes between healthy human individuals. CDR1 SEHNR and CDR2 FQNEAQ come from the germline V gene (reference sequence). Deletions cut 1 base from V and 0 bases from J, with 13 bases between. This CDR3 is 17 amino acids long. Profiling relied on immunoSEQ multiplex PCR, and the TCRdb table lists in-frame clones only, not all of them. The sample lists some 740,000 clones, 80% to 95% occurring once. Cells designated naive CD8 were CD45RO-negative and were positively selected for CCR7, with terminally differentiated effector memory CD45RA+ cells excluded.

The receptor was derived from a man aged 25 to 40 in good health. The J gene is TRBJ1-3, the V gene TRBV7-9; D gene ambiguous. Sample: naive CD8+ T cells sorted from blood. The CDR3 nucleotides are TGTGCCAGCAGCTTAGGTAGCGCCTCTTACTCTGGAAACACCATATATTTT. It codes for CASSLGSASYSGNTIYF.